This is a list of T cell receptor beta chains from one sample in a study of blood T cell repertoires in COVID-19. Clones were read by immunoSEQ multiplex PCR, and TCRdb kept only the in-frame ones, dropping some. This sample has about 140,000 clones, with approximately 85% found just once. The source material was peripheral blood. The receptors were gathered from a man aged 45 to 65 with acute or convalescent COVID-19. Each CDR3 is given with its conserved first and last residue. A D gene is named only where the DNA matches it firmly. Some rows mark clone size as missing; the rest say once, few, many or name a class of expanded clone.

v_gene: TRBV5-4
j_gene: TRBJ2-7
abundance: .
d_gene: TRBD2
CDR3nt: TGTGCCAGCAGGCTCATGACAGGTGCCGGGACTAGCGGGAGTAGGGAGCAGTACTTC
CDR3aa: CASRLMTGAGTSGSREQYF

v_gene: TRBV7-9
j_gene: TRBJ1-2
abundance: .
d_gene: .
CDR3nt: TGTGCCAGCAGCTTACGGACAGACTATGGCTACACCTTC
CDR3aa: CASSLRTDYGYTF

v_gene: TRBV4-1
j_gene: TRBJ2-7
abundance: few
d_gene: TRBD1
CDR3nt: TGCGCCAGCAGCCAATGGACAGGATCCTACGAGCAGTACTTC
CDR3aa: CASSQWTGSYEQYF

v_gene: TRBV7-9
j_gene: TRBJ2-1
abundance: .
d_gene: TRBD1
CDR3nt: TGTGCCAGCAGCCCCCCGGGACAGAAACTAAACAATGAGCAGTTCTTC
CDR3aa: CASSPPGQKLNNEQFF

v_gene: TRBV12-3/TRBV12-4
j_gene: TRBJ1-5
abundance: .
d_gene: .
CDR3nt: TGTGCCAGCTGTCGGCAGGGGAGTCAGCCCCAGCATTTT
CDR3aa: CASCRQGSQPQHF

v_gene: TRBV11-2
j_gene: TRBJ2-7
abundance: .
d_gene: TRBD1
CDR3nt: TGTGCCAGCAGCTTAGGAGAACAGGGGCCCTACGAGCAGTACTTC
CDR3aa: CASSLGEQGPYEQYF

v_gene: TRBV9
j_gene: TRBJ1-6
abundance: .
d_gene: .
CDR3nt: TGTGCCAGCAGCCGATCGCAGGCAGGGATGAATTCACCCCTCCACTTT
CDR3aa: CASSRSQAGMNSPLHF

v_gene: TRBV5-6
j_gene: TRBJ1-5
abundance: .
d_gene: .
CDR3nt: TGTGCCAGCAGCTCGACGGTAGGACAGTCAACGTGGGAGCCCCAGCATTTT
CDR3aa: CASSSTVGQSTWEPQHF

v_gene: TRBV5-4
j_gene: TRBJ2-3
abundance: .
d_gene: TRBD2
CDR3nt: TGTGCCAGCAGCTTGGTGGGGGGGATCGGTGGGCATACGCAGTATTTT
CDR3aa: CASSLVGGIGGHTQYF

v_gene: TRBV7-6
j_gene: TRBJ2-7
abundance: .
d_gene: .
CDR3nt: TGTGCCAGCGGCTTAGAGCAGGGAACAATGGACGAGCAGTACTTC
CDR3aa: CASGLEQGTMDEQYF

v_gene: TRBV7-6
j_gene: TRBJ2-1
abundance: .
d_gene: TRBD1
CDR3nt: TGTGCCAGCAGCTTGGGGCGGGACAGGTACTCCTACAATGAGCAGTTCTTC
CDR3aa: CASSLGRDRYSYNEQFF

v_gene: TRBV7-2
j_gene: TRBJ2-2
abundance: .
d_gene: TRBD2
CDR3nt: TGTGCCAGCAGATCTAGCGGGAGGACCGGGGAGCTGTTTTTT
CDR3aa: CASRSSGRTGELFF

v_gene: TRBV5-1
j_gene: TRBJ2-7
abundance: .
d_gene: TRBD1
CDR3nt: TGCGCCAGCAGCTTTGACAGGGAAATCGACGAGCAGTACTTC
CDR3aa: CASSFDREIDEQYF

v_gene: TRBV2
j_gene: TRBJ1-5
abundance: .
d_gene: .
CDR3nt: TGTGCCAGCAGTGATCCCTTTCCGGGCGGGCAGCCCCAGCATTTT
CDR3aa: CASSDPFPGGQPQHF

v_gene: TRBV9
j_gene: TRBJ1-2
abundance: .
d_gene: TRBD1
CDR3nt: TGTGCCAGCAGCGAAGATCCCGGGACAGGGGACCTATCGACCTATGGCTACACCTTC
CDR3aa: CASSEDPGTGDLSTYGYTF

v_gene: TRBV28
j_gene: TRBJ1-3
abundance: .
d_gene: TRBD1
CDR3nt: TGTGCCAGCAGCGACTTGGGACAGCTACTTGGAAACACCATATATTTT
CDR3aa: CASSDLGQLLGNTIYF

v_gene: TRBV4-1
j_gene: TRBJ2-7
abundance: .
d_gene: TRBD2
CDR3nt: TGCGCCAGCAGCCAAGATCTGGAGCGGGAGGGTTTCTTC
CDR3aa: CASSQDLEREGFF

v_gene: TRBV5-4
j_gene: TRBJ1-3
abundance: once
d_gene: TRBD1
CDR3nt: TGTGCCAGCAGCATCCAGGGGGTCTTCTCTGGAAACACCATATATTTT
CDR3aa: CASSIQGVFSGNTIYF

v_gene: TRBV14
j_gene: TRBJ1-6
abundance: .
d_gene: .
CDR3nt: TGTGCCAGCAGCCAAGAGGGGCCCCCTGATTCACCCCTCCACTTT
CDR3aa: CASSQEGPPDSPLHF

v_gene: TRBV19
j_gene: TRBJ2-7
abundance: few
d_gene: TRBD2
CDR3nt: TGTGCCAGTAGTATTTTGGGGACTAGCTACGAGCAGTACTTC
CDR3aa: CASSILGTSYEQYF

v_gene: TRBV9
j_gene: TRBJ1-1
abundance: .
d_gene: .
CDR3nt: TGTGCCAGCAGCGTGACAGGAATAGGGAGTGAAGCTTTCTTT
CDR3aa: CASSVTGIGSEAFF

v_gene: TRBV2
j_gene: TRBJ2-2
abundance: .
d_gene: .
CDR3nt: TGTGCCAGCAGCGCTCTGAGAGACACCGGGGAGCTGTTTTTT
CDR3aa: CASSALRDTGELFF

v_gene: TRBV5-4
j_gene: TRBJ1-3
abundance: .
d_gene: TRBD1
CDR3nt: TGTGCCAGCAGCTTGGGTAGGGGGCATGGAAACACCATATATTTT
CDR3aa: CASSLGRGHGNTIYF

v_gene: TRBV18
j_gene: TRBJ1-4
abundance: .
d_gene: TRBD1
CDR3nt: TGTGCCAGCTCACCATTTCCGGGACAGGGTGAAAAACTGTTTTTT
CDR3aa: CASSPFPGQGEKLFF

v_gene: TRBV2
j_gene: TRBJ2-2
abundance: .
d_gene: .
CDR3nt: TGTGCCAGCAGTGGACAGGAGCGTGTGGTCGGGGAGCTGTTTTTT
CDR3aa: CASSGQERVVGELFF

v_gene: TRBV7-3
j_gene: TRBJ2-7
abundance: .
d_gene: .
CDR3nt: TGTGCCAGCAGCTCCCTCCAGGGTTACGAGCAGTACTTC
CDR3aa: CASSSLQGYEQYF

v_gene: TRBV7-2
j_gene: TRBJ1-2
abundance: .
d_gene: TRBD1
CDR3nt: TGTGCCAGCAGCCCGGACAGGCCCCCTAACTATGGCTACACCTTC
CDR3aa: CASSPDRPPNYGYTF